The 27 T cell receptor beta chains listed next were all sequenced from one sample in a study of blood T cell repertoires in COVID-19. The assay was immunoSEQ multiplex PCR, and TCRdb's table has in-frame clones only and misses some. The sample consists of just over 200,000 clones, roughly 75% of them appearing once. Sequenced material: peripheral blood. These receptors all come from a woman in her 70s with acute or convalescent COVID-19.

The genes are TRBV5-4 and TRBJ2-1, with 7 bases lining up with TRBD2. There are 14 residues in the CDR3. Germline CDR1 and CDR2: SGHNT and YYREEE (reference sequence). J lost 9 bases, V lost 0 bases, and 6 bases had no gene match. The DNA for the CDR3 is TGTGCCAGCAGCTTGGCACAGCGGGATGCTGAGCAGTTCTTC. Amino acids: CASSLAQRDAEQFF.

This chain joins TRBV7-2 and TRBJ1-2; weak D call: TRBD1 (5 bases). There are 14 residues in the CDR3. Germline assignment: CDR1 SGHTA and CDR2 FQGNSA. The V gene lost 1 base and the J gene lost 3 bases, with 9 bases spanning the gap. CDR3 DNA: TGTGCCAGCAGCTTAGTGGGCAGGGACTATGGCTACACCTTC. It specifies CASSLVGRDYGYTF.

The chain uses TRBV5-1 and TRBJ2-7; 7 bases are shared with TRBD1. The CDR3 is 13 residues long. Trimming took 4 bases from V and 7 from J; bases not matched to a gene: 8. Per germline, CDR1 SGHRS and CDR2 YFSETQ. The DNA of the CDR3 is TGCGCCAGCAGCACCGACAGGGTCGAGGAGCAGTACTTC. Protein: CASSTDRVEEQYF.

This clone was seen once. The chain recombines TRBV29-1 with TRBJ2-3; TRBD2 agrees at 7 bases. The CDR3 totals 14 residues. V gave up 6 bases and J gave up 0 bases; unmatched junction bases: 6. Looked up from germline, CDR1 is SQVTM and CDR2 is ANQGSEA. CDR3 in amino acids: CSVGRSGSTDTQYF. The CDR3, as DNA: TGCAGCGTCGGCCGTAGCGGGAGCACAGATACGCAGTATTTT.

The J gene is TRBJ1-1, the V gene TRBV7-2; TRBD1 agrees at 8 bases. There are 15 residues in the CDR3. The junction had 7 bases not matched to a gene; V was cut back by 5 bases and J by 2 bases. Germline-derived CDR1 and CDR2 are SGHTA and FQGNSA. DNA for the CDR3: TGTGCCAGCAGCGGCAACCCAGGGGGCAACACTGAAGCTTTCTTT. Translated, it gives CASSGNPGGNTEAFF.

The V call is TRBV28, the J call TRBJ2-7; weak D call: TRBD1 (5 bases). There are 13 residues in the CDR3. V was shortened by 4 bases and J by 2 bases, with 9 bases between the two germline ends. CDR1 is MDHEN, CDR2 SYDVKM, per germline. Here the CDR3 DNA reads TGTGCCAGCAGTTCCAGGGTACCCTACGAGCAGTACTTC. This gives the protein CASSSRVPYEQYF.

CDR3 loop: CASSQDTGPVSPLHF. CDR3 sequence (DNA): TGTGCCAGCAGCCAAGATACAGGGCCGGTTTCACCCCTCCACTTT. The V call is TRBV3-1 (or the pseudogene TRBV3-2), the J call TRBJ1-6; D is perhaps TRBD1 (6 bases). The germline CDR1 and CDR2 sequences are LGHDT and YNNKEL (reference sequence). V was shortened by 0 bases and J by 9 bases, with 12 bases between the two germline ends. This CDR3 is built from 15 residues.

The chain recombines TRBV5-8 with TRBJ1-5; 10 bases map to TRBD1. The CDR3 is 13 residues long. V dropped 3 bases and J dropped 6; count of bases not matched to a gene: 0. Germline loops: CDR1 SGHTS, CDR2 YDEGEE. CDR3 nucleotide sequence: TGTGCCAGCAGCTGGGACAGGGGTCAGCCCCAGCATTTT. It yields the protein CASSWDRGQPQHF.

The chain carries TRBV5-1 and TRBJ2-5, with 8 bases identical to TRBD1. This CDR3 has 14 residues. J lost 5 bases, V lost 3 bases, and 6 bases had no gene match. Germline V gene sequence: CDR1 SGHRS, CDR2 YFSETQ. CDR3 residues: CASSSPTGVETQYF. The DNA of the CDR3 is TGCGCCAGCAGCTCCCCGACAGGGGTTGAGACCCAGTACTTC.

The rearrangement joins TRBV30 to TRBJ1-6; the D gene is possibly TRBD1 (5 bases). From germline, CDR1 is GTSNPN and CDR2 SVGIG (reference sequence). Between the trimmed V and J ends, which lost 2 bases and 10 bases, there was a span of 15 bases. The CDR3 runs to 14 residues. The CDR3 here is CAWSSGISESPLHF. In DNA, the CDR3 is TGTGCCTGGAGTTCAGGGATTTCAGAATCACCCCTCCACTTT.

The chain links TRBV29-1 to TRBJ1-2; unclear D gene. The length of the CDR3 is 15 residues. The V end lost 0 bases, the J end lost 8 bases, and 19 bases lay between the germline ends. CDR1 is SQVTM and CDR2 is ANQGSEA in the germline V gene. This CDR3 reads CSVEDLRHPNGGYTF. The CDR3 DNA reads TGCAGCGTTGAAGATCTTCGACATCCCAATGGGGGCTACACCTTC.

The chain combines TRBV9 with TRBJ2-5; 9 bases agree with TRBD1. V trimming: 4 bases; J trimming: 5 bases; junction bases outside the gene matches: 3. The CDR3 is 13 amino acids. From germline, CDR1 is SGDLS and CDR2 YYNGEE. The CDR3 protein is CASSPGTGETQYF. As DNA, the CDR3 is TGTGCCAGCAGCCCCGGGACAGGGGAGACCCAGTACTTC. Full variable domain (rest looked up from reference TRBV9 and TRBJ2-5): DSGVTQTPKHLITATGQRVTLRCSPRSGDLSVYWYQQSLDQGLQFLIQYYNGEERAKGNILERFSAQQFPDLHSELNLSSLELGDSALYFCASSPGTGETQYFGPGTRLLVL.

The chain joins TRBV18 to TRBJ2-3; maybe TRBD2 (6 bases). Looked up from germline, CDR1 is KGHSH and CDR2 is LQKENI. The ends were cut back, 3 bases at V and 14 bases at J, with 21 bases in the middle. CDR3 length equals 14 residues. For the CDR3, the DNA is TGTGCCAGCTCACCTCCCGGGACTCCATACCGTCTGTATTTT. Residues: CASSPPGTPYRLYF.

This rearrangement joins TRBV7-2 to TRBJ1-2, with 10 bases matching TRBD1. Germline-derived CDR1 and CDR2 are SGHTA and FQGNSA. V dropped 5 bases and J dropped 4; count of bases not matched to a gene: 7. This CDR3 spans 15 amino acids. CDR3: CASSPRQGASYGYTF. The CDR3 DNA is TGTGCCAGCAGCCCTAGACAGGGGGCTAGCTATGGCTACACCTTC. Supplemented by reference TRBV7-2 and TRBJ1-2, the full variable domain reads GAGVSQSPSNKVTEKGKDVELRCDPISGHTALYWYRQSLGQGLEFLIYFQGNSAPDKSGLPSDRFSAERTGGSVSTLTIQRTQQEDSAVYLCASSPRQGASYGYTFGSGTRLTVV.

J is TRBJ2-1 and V is TRBV7-2, with D unresolved. This CDR3 has 14 residues. Germline CDR1 and CDR2: SGHTA and FQGNSA. Trimming took 1 base from V and 2 from J, leaving 6 bases between them. In nucleotides, the CDR3 is TGTGCCAGCAGCTTAGGCTATACCTACAATGAGCAGTTCTTC. Amino acids: CASSLGYTYNEQFF.

This clone has a single count. This chain connects TRBV19 to TRBJ2-1; 9 nucleotides line up with TRBD2. Germline loops: CDR1 LNHDA, CDR2 SQIVND (reference sequence). The CDR3 runs 15 residues. V was clipped by 4 bases and J by 7 bases; unmatched bases: 8. The CDR3 nucleotides are TGTGCCAGTAGTACAATTAGCGGGAGTAAAAATGAGCAGTTCTTC. As protein: CASSTISGSKNEQFF.

This chain joins TRBV2 and TRBJ1-4; no reliable D call. The CDR3 consists of 13 residues. V was trimmed by 7 bases and J by 5 bases, leaving 11 bases between them. Germline loops: CDR1 SNHLY, CDR2 FYNNEI. This CDR3 reads CASTRVINEKLFF. The CDR3 DNA is TGTGCCAGCACCCGAGTGATCAATGAAAAACTGTTTTTT.

This chain connects TRBV6-5 to TRBJ2-3, with D maybe TRBD2 (6 bases). Germline lookup yields CDR1 MNHEY and CDR2 SVGAGI. The V end lost 0 bases, the J end lost 5 bases, and 15 bases lay between the germline ends. The length of the CDR3 is 16 residues. The CDR3 DNA is TGTGCCAGCAGTTACTCTGGGCGGGGCTCCGTAGATACGCAGTATTTT. Translated: CASSYSGRGSVDTQYF.

The rearrangement uses TRBV3-1 (or the pseudogene TRBV3-2) and TRBJ2-7, with TRBD2 as a possible D gene (5 bases). The CDR3 loop spans 13 amino acids. Trimming cost V 2 bases and J 5 bases, with 10 bases left between them. Germline-derived CDR1 and CDR2 are LGHDT and YNNKEL (reference sequence). CDR3 region: CASSQPPGDEQYF. As DNA, the CDR3 is TGTGCCAGCAGCCAACCTCCCGGGGACGAGCAGTACTTC.

This chain joins TRBV5-1 and TRBJ2-7; TRBD1 agrees at 9 bases. The CDR3 sequence is 14 residues long. The V and J ends lost 4 bases and 5 bases, in that order; junction bases with no gene match: 7. Germline CDR1 reads SGHRS; CDR2 reads YFSETQ. The CDR3 DNA reads TGCGCCAGCAGCCTGGGACAGGGTCTAGACGAGCAGTACTTC. Translating gives CASSLGQGLDEQYF.

This clone was detected only once. The rearrangement uses TRBV10-3 and TRBJ2-5; a weak D match, TRBD2 (5 bases). Per germline, CDR1 ENHRY and CDR2 SYGVKD. V lost 0 bases to trimming and J lost 3 bases, with 8 bases between them. CDR3 length: 14 amino acids. The CDR3 sequence: CAISESRAEETQYF. CDR3 in DNA: TGTGCCATCAGTGAGTCGCGGGCGGAAGAGACCCAGTACTTC.

The rearrangement joins TRBV5-8 to TRBJ2-7; 7 bases are a match to TRBD2. V lost 0 bases to trimming and J lost 2 bases; unmatched junction nucleotides: 11. The CDR3 is 17 amino acids. Germline V gives CDR1 SGHTS, CDR2 YDEGEE. Written as DNA, the CDR3 is TGTGCCAGCAGCTTGGGGAGGATTCGACGGGGGGCCTACGAGCAGTACTTC. This codes for CASSLGRIRRGAYEQYF.

The gene calls are TRBV7-2 and TRBJ1-5, with 8 positions matching TRBD1. The V gene end was trimmed by 5 bases and the J gene end by 4 bases; junction bases not matched to a gene: 7. The CDR3 is 15 residues long. Germline CDR1 SGHTA, CDR2 FQGNSA. CDR3 loop: CASSTDRATNQPQHF. As DNA, the CDR3 is TGTGCCAGCAGCACGGACAGGGCTACGAATCAGCCCCAGCATTTT.

The chain joins TRBV2 to TRBJ1-2; D possibly corresponds to TRBD1 (5 bases). The CDR3 runs to 12 residues. V shed 6 bases and J shed 4 bases, with 9 bases lying between them. Per the germline V gene, CDR1 is SNHLY and CDR2 is FYNNEI. CDR3 protein: CASSFDSYGYTF. In nucleotides, the CDR3 is TGTGCCAGCAGCTTCGACAGCTATGGCTACACCTTC.

In its sample, this clone was seen once. The chain recombines TRBV15 with TRBJ2-1; 14 bases agree with TRBD2. V was clipped by 3 bases and J by 0 bases; unmatched bases: 1. Germline lookup yields CDR1 LNHNV and CDR2 YYDKDF (reference sequence). The CDR3 has 17 amino acids. The CDR3 bases are TGTGCCACCAGCAGCGGGACTAGCGGGAGCTCCTACAATGAGCAGTTCTTC. Residues: CATSSGTSGSSYNEQFF.

This clone has just one count. The chain carries TRBV6-2 or TRBV6-3 and TRBJ2-2, with TRBD2 matching 9 bases. The V gene's germline CDR1 is MNHEY and CDR2 SVGEGT. This CDR3 is built from 17 residues. With V trimmed by 5 bases and J by 5 bases, 12 bases remained unmatched. For the CDR3, the DNA is TGTGCCAGCAGTGGGGAGGGTAGCGGGAGAATTACCGGGGAGCTGTTTTTT. Its translation is CASSGEGSGRITGELFF.

V and J are TRBV19 and TRBJ1-2, with D perhaps TRBD1 (5 bases). CDR3 length: 16 residues. Looked up from germline, CDR1 is LNHDA and CDR2 is SQIVND (reference sequence). The germline V and J ends were trimmed by 1 base and 6 bases, with 18 bases remaining between them. CDR3 in amino acids: CASSIAGLGGSNGYTF. Here the CDR3 DNA reads TGTGCCAGTAGTATAGCCGGCCTCGGGGGGTCAAATGGCTACACCTTC. The complete variable domain, with remaining parts taken from reference TRBV19 and TRBJ1-2, reads DGGITQSPKYLFRKEGQNVTLSCEQNLNHDAMYWYRQDPGQGLRLIYYSQIVNDFQKGDIAEGYSVSREKKESFPLTVTSAQKNPTAFYLCASSIAGLGGSNGYTFGSGTRLTVV.